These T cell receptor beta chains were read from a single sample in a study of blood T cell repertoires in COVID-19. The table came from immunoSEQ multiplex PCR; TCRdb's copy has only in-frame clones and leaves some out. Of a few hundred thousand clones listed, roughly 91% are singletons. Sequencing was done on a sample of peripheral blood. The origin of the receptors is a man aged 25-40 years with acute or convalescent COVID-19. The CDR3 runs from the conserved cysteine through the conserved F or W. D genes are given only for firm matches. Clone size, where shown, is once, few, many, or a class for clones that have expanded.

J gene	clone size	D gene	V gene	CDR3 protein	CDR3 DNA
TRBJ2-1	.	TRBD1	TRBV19	CASSKDRARDEQFF	TGTGCCAGTAGTAAAGACAGGGCGCGAGATGAGCAGTTCTTC
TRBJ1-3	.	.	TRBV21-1	CASSKGGFSGNTIYF	TGTGCCAGCAGCAAAGGGGGCTTCTCTGGAAACACCATATATTTT
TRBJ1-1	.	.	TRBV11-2	CASSFGGARVTEAFF	TGTGCCAGCAGCTTCGGCGGAGCACGGGTTACTGAAGCTTTCTTT
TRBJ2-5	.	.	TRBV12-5	CASGLAQETQYF	TGTGCTAGTGGTTTGGCACAAGAGACCCAGTACTTC
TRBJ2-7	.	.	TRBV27	CASSLSQDREQYF	TGTGCCAGCAGTTTATCCCAGGATCGGGAGCAGTACTTC
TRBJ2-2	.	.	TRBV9	CASNLRGDFGELFF	TGTGCCAGCAACCTAAGAGGAGATTTCGGGGAGCTGTTTTTT
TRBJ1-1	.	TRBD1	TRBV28	CASSSGQGNTEAFF	TGTGCCAGCAGCTCCGGACAGGGGAACACTGAAGCTTTCTTT
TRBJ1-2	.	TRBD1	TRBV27	CASSSRTGNTNGYTF	TGTGCCAGCAGTTCCCGGACAGGGAATACGAATGGCTACACCTTC
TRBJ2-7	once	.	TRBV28	CASSFDYYEQYF	TGTGCCAGCAGTTTCGACTACTACGAGCAGTACTTC
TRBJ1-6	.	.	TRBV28	CASSHRQTGPLHF	TGTGCCAGCAGTCACAGACAGACAGGACCCCTCCACTTT
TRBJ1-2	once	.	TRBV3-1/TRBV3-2	CASSQWNSSPGYTF	TGTGCCAGCAGCCAGTGGAACAGTTCACCTGGCTACACCTTC
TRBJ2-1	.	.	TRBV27	CASSFVPTPNEQFF	TGTGCCAGCAGTTTTGTGCCGACACCCAATGAGCAGTTCTTC
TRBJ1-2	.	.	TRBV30	CAWMRQMRNYGYTF	TGTGCCTGGATGAGGCAGATGAGGAACTATGGCTACACCTTC
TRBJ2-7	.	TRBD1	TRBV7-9	CASSLGQGAEQYF	TGTGCCAGCAGCTTGGGACAGGGCGCAGAGCAGTACTTC
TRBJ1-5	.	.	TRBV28	CAIQSGYSNQPQHF	TGTGCCATCCAGTCGGGGTATAGCAATCAGCCCCAGCATTTT
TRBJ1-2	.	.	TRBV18	CASSPRDTDGYTF	TGTGCCAGCTCACCCAGGGACACCGATGGCTACACCTTC
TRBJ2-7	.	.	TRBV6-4	CASLPYEQYF	TGTGCCAGTCTCCCCTACGAGCAGTACTTC
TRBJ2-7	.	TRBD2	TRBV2	CASNARGADEQYF	TGTGCCAGCAACGCGCGGGGGGCCGACGAGCAGTACTTC
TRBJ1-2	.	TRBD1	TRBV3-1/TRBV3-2	CASSQAWDRDGYTF	TGTGCCAGCAGCCAAGCCTGGGACAGGGACGGCTACACCTTC
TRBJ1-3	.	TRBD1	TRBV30	CAWTRQGAAGNTIYF	TGTGCCTGGACTAGACAGGGGGCGGCCGGAAACACCATATATTTT
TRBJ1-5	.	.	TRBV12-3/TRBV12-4	CASVSLGRWPQHF	TGTGCCAGCGTTAGCCTGGGGCGGTGGCCCCAGCATTTT
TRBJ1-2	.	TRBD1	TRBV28	CASYTGGGYGYAF	TGTGCCAGTTATACAGGGGGCGGCTATGGCTACGCCTTC
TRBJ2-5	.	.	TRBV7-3	CASSLIGTLGETQYF	TGTGCCAGCAGCTTAATAGGGACACTGGGAGAGACCCAGTACTTC
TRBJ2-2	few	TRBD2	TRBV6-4	CASSPLTGGNRELFF	TGTGCCAGCAGTCCCCTGACGGGGGGGAACCGGGAGCTGTTTTTT
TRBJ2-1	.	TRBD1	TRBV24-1	CVTSAEMTGAVYNEQFF	TGTGTCACCAGTGCCGAAATGACAGGGGCCGTCTACAATGAGCAGTTCTTC
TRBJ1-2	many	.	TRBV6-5	CASSFVRGIGYTF	TGTGCCAGCAGTTTTGTCAGGGGCATTGGCTACACCTTC
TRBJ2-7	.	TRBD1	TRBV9	CASGTDRGGSYEQYF	TGTGCCAGCGGAACAGACAGGGGGGGATCCTACGAGCAGTACTTC
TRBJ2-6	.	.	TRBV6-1	CASSAVAEVPLGVLTF	TGTGCCAGCAGTGCCGTGGCAGAAGTTCCCCTAGGCGTCCTGACTTTC
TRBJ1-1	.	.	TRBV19	CASIPSRGGNTEAFF	TGTGCCAGTATCCCTTCCAGGGGCGGGAACACTGAAGCTTTCTTT
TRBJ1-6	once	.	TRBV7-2	CASSPGQNNSPLHF	TGTGCCAGCAGCCCCGGACAGAATAATTCACCCCTCCACTTT
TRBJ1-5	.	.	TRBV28	CASRAGLNQPQHF	TGTGCCAGCAGGGCAGGCCTAAATCAGCCCCAGCATTTT
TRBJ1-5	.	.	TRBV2	CASSEDSVQPQHF	TGTGCCAGCAGTGAAGATAGTGTTCAGCCCCAGCATTTT
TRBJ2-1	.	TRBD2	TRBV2	CASSLTSFGEGQFF	TGTGCCAGCAGCCTCACTAGCTTCGGGGAGGGGCAGTTCTTC
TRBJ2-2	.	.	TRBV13	CASKGGKLNTGELFF	TGTGCCAGCAAAGGGGGTAAATTGAACACCGGGGAGCTGTTTTTT
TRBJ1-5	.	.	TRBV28	CASSAGSINQPQHF	TGTGCCAGCAGTGCAGGGTCCATCAATCAGCCCCAGCATTTT
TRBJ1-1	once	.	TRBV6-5	CASSYPDYGFTEAFF	TGTGCCAGCAGTTATCCAGACTACGGGTTCACTGAAGCTTTCTTT
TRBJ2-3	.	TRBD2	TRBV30	CAWTSGRADTQYF	TGTGCCTGGACTAGCGGGAGAGCAGATACGCAGTATTTT
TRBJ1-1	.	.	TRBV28	CASILGGGTEAFF	TGTGCCAGCATACTTGGGGGAGGCACTGAAGCTTTCTTT
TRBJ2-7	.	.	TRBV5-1	CASSRVSGVPYEQYF	TGCGCCAGCAGCCGTGTCTCAGGGGTTCCCTACGAGCAGTACTTC
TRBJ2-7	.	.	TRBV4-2	CASSQVTESSYEQYF	TGTGCCAGCAGCCAAGTCACTGAAAGCTCCTACGAGCAGTACTTC
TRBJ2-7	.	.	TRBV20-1	CSAKRNSEQYF	TGCAGTGCTAAGAGGAACTCCGAGCAGTACTTC
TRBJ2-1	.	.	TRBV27	CASSPRPNNEQFF	TGTGCCAGCAGTCCTAGACCGAACAATGAGCAGTTCTTC
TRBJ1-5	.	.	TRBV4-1	CASSRDQGPNQPQHF	TGCGCCAGCAGCCGAGACCAGGGCCCAAATCAGCCCCAGCATTTT
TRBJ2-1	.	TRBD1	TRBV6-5	CASTQPGGWEQFF	TGTGCCAGCACTCAACCAGGGGGTTGGGAGCAGTTCTTC
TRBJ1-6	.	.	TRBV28	CASRGPAAYNSPLHF	TGTGCCAGCAGGGGCCCCGCAGCTTATAATTCACCCCTCCACTTT
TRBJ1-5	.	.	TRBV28	CASKQRKRELNQPQHF	TGTGCCAGCAAGCAAAGGAAGAGGGAACTCAATCAGCCCCAGCATTTT
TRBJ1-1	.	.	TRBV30	CAWNRLTGNTEAFF	TGTGCCTGGAACCGTCTCACAGGGAACACTGAAGCTTTCTTT
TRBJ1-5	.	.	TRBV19	CASKEDTQNQPQHF	TGTGCCAGTAAGGAAGACACCCAAAATCAGCCCCAGCATTTT
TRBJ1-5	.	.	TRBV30	CAWSLTGSSPQHF	TGTGCCTGGAGTCTGACCGGGAGTTCGCCCCAGCATTTT
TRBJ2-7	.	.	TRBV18	CASSPPSGGNEQYF	TGTGCCAGCTCACCACCTTCGGGGGGCAACGAGCAGTACTTC
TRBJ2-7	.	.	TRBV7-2	CASSFGLGTSEQYF	TGTGCCAGCAGCTTTGGGCTGGGGACATCAGAGCAGTACTTC
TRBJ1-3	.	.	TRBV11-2	CASSFQAYSGNTIYF	TGTGCCAGCAGCTTTCAGGCGTACTCTGGAAACACCATATATTTT
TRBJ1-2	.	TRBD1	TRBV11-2	CASSLVGDRGLSSYGYTF	TGTGCCAGCAGCTTAGTAGGGGACAGGGGGCTTAGTAGCTATGGCTACACCTTC
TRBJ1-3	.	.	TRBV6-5	CASSHLDTIYF	TGTGCCAGCAGCCACCTAGACACCATATATTTT